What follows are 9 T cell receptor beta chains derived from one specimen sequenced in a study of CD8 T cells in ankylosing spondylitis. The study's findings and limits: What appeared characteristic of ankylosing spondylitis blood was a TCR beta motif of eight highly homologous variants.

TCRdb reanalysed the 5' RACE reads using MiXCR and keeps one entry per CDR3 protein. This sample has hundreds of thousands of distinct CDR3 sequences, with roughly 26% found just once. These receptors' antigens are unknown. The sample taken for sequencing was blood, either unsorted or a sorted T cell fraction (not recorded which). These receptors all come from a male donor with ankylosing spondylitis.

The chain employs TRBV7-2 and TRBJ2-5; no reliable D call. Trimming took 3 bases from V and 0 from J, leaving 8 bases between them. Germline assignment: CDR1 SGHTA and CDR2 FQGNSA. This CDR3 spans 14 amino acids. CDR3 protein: CASSLGGYQETQYF. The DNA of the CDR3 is TGTGCCAGCAGCTTGGGTGGGTACCAAGAGACCCAGTACTTC.

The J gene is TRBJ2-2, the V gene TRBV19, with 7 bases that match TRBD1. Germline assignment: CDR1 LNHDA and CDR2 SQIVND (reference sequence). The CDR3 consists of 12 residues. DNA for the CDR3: TGTGCAGCCCACAGGGGCACCGGGGAGCTGTTTTTT. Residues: CAAHRGTGELFF. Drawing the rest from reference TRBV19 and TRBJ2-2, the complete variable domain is DGGITQSPKYLFRKEGQNVTLSCEQNLNHDAMYWYRQDPGQGLRLIYYSQIVNDFQKGDIAEGYSVSREKKESFPLTVTSAQKNPTAFYLCAAHRGTGELFFGEGSRLTVL.

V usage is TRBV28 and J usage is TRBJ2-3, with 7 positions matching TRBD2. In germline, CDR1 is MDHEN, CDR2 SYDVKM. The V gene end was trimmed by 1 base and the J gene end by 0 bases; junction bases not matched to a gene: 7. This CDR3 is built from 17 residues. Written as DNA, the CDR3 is TGTGCCAGCAGTTTATTAGCGGGCCGGATTAGCACAGATACGCAGTATTTT. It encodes CASSLLAGRISTDTQYF.

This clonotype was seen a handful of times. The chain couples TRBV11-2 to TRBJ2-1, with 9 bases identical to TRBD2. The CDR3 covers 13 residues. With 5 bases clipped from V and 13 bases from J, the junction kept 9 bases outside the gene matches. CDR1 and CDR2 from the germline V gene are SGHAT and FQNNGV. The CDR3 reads CASSQRTAGGQFF. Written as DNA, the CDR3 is TGTGCCAGCAGCCAGAGGACAGCGGGAGGTCAGTTCTTC.

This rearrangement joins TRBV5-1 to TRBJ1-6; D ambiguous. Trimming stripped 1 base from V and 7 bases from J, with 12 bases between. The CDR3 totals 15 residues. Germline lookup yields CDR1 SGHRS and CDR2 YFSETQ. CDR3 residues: CASSLISQRNSPLHF. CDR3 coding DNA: TGCGCCAGCAGCTTGATATCACAGAGAAATTCACCCCTCCACTTT. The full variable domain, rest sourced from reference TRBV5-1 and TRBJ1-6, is KAGVTQTPRYLIKTRGQQVTLSCSPISGHRSVSWYQQTPGQGLQFLFEYFSETQRNKGNFPGRFSGRQFSNSRSEMNVSTLELGDSALYLCASSLISQRNSPLHFGNGTRLTVT.

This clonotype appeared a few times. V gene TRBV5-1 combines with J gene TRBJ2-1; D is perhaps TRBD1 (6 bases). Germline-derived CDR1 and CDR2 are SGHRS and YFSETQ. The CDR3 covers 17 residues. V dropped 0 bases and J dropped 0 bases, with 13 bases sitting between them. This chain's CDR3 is CASSLDGGGYSYNEQFF. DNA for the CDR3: TGCGCCAGCAGCTTGGATGGGGGCGGGTACTCCTACAATGAGCAGTTCTTC.

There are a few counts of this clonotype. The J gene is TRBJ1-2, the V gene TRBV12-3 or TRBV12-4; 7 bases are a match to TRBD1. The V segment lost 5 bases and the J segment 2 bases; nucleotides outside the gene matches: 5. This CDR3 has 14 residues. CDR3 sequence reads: CASSPGTANYGYTF. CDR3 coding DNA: TGTGCCAGCAGTCCCGGGACAGCCAACTATGGCTACACCTTC.

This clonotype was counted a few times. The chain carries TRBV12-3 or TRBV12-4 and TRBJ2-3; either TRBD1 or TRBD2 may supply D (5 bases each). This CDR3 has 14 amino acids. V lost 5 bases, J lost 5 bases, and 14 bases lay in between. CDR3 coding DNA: TGTGCCAGCAGTAGACGGGGCCTTGGAGATACGCAGTATTTT. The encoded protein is CASSRRGLGDTQYF.

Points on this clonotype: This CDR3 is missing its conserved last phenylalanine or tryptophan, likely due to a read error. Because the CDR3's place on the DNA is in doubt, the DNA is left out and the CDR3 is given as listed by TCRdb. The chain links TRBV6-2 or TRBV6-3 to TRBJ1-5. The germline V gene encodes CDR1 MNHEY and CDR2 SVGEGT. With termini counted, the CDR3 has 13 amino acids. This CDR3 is CASSPSLVSPSIL.